This T cell receptor beta chain originates from a study of metastatic and nonmetastatic thyroid tumors. Study in general: Repertoire comparisons spanned blood and tumor or nodule tissue from malignant and benign thyroid patients. Study-wide points: Compared with benign nodules, malignant thyroid tumors were reported to have significantly higher TCR beta diversity in both blood and tumor.

Patients underwent thyroid surgery, and none had received any treatment before it. This clone was counted a few times. Its antigen remains unknown. The same CDR3 arises from other DNA sequences in this sample as well. The junction had 2 bases not matched to a gene; V was cut back by 4 bases and J by 1 base. The length of the CDR3 is 14 residues. Germline V gene data show CDR1 as MNHNS and CDR2 as SASEGT. Original methodology: Construction of a distant-metastasis classifier for papillary thyroid cancer relied on CDR3 differences across clinicopathological groups. MiXCR reprocessed the PCR reads for TCRdb. TCRdb's processing, not the authors', yielded these V and J calls. The data show tens of thousands of clones, approximately 11% seen once.

Specimen: blood. V usage is TRBV6-1 and J usage is TRBJ2-3; 7 bases fit TRBD2. This sequence originates from a female donor with papillary thyroid cancer or a benign thyroid nodule (not recorded which). Some clones in this sample may be carry-over from other donors' samples. The CDR3 DNA reads TGTGCCAGCAGTGCGGGAGGAGGCACAGATACGCAGTATTTT. It is translated as CASSAGGGTDTQYF.